This TCR beta chain comes out of a study of Ad26.COV2.S vaccination and SARS-CoV-2 variants. The method was immunoSEQ multiplex PCR; TCRdb's version includes in-frame clones alone and lacks a portion of them. The sample comprises 400,000 to 450,000 clones, 90% of which are singletons, and 12% rests with the top ten. V lost 4 bases to trimming and J lost 6 bases, with 16 bases between them. CDR3 length: 15 amino acids. In germline, CDR1 is SEHNR, CDR2 FQNEAQ (reference sequence). Indicated treatment: approximately 18 received Ad26.COV2.S at low or high dose, single or two shots; roughly five received placebo; per-sample allocation not given. Day 63 after the first vaccine or placebo injection was the time point for sampling.

The receptor comes from a person between 18 and 65 years old who received the Ad26.COV2.S COVID-19 vaccine or a placebo. This sequence joins TRBV7-9 and TRBJ2-1; TRBD2 might be the D (6 bases). The specimen was peripheral blood, collected in a trial of Ad26.COV2.S vaccine versus placebo. The CDR3 DNA reads as TGTGCCAGCAGCTATCCGGGACTCTCGGGCAATGAGCAGTTCTTC. Its translation is CASSYPGLSGNEQFF.